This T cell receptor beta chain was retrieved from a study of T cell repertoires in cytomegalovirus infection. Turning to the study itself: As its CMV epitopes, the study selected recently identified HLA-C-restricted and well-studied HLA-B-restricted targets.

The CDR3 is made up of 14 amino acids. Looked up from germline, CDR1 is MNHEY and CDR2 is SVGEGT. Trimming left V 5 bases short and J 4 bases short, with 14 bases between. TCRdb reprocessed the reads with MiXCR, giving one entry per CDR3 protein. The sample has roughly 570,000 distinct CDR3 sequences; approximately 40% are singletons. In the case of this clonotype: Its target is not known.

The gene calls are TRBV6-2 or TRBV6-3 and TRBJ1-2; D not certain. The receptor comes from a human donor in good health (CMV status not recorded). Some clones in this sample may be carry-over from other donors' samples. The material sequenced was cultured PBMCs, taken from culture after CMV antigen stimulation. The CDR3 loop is CASSPTRDFYGYTF. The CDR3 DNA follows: TGTGCCAGCAGTCCGACGCGAGATTTCTATGGCTACACCTTC.